This T cell receptor beta chain derives from a study of response to subunit inactivated influenza vaccine. Study results and caveats: The authors offered the suggestion that each seasonal influenza vaccination recruits few new T cells.

TCRdb reprocessed the RT-PCR reads with MiXCR, giving one entry per CDR3 protein. Of about 650,000 distinct CDR3 sequences in the sample, around 16% were seen once. As concerns this clonotype: Its specificity is not known.

The ends were cut back, 2 bases at V and 0 bases at J, with 11 bases in the middle. The germline V gene has CDR1 DFQATT and CDR2 SNEGSKA (reference sequence). CDR3 size: 15 residues. The TCR comes from a man aged 45 to 65 who received an inactivated influenza vaccine. The material sequenced was PBMCs from blood, taken 11 to 12 days after vaccination. The rearrangement joins TRBV20-1 to TRBJ2-1; D not certain. The CDR3 DNA is TGCAGTGCTAGACAAAAGGACCGCTCCTACAATGAGCAGTTCTTC. Amino acids: CSARQKDRSYNEQFF.